These T cell receptor beta chains were read from a single sample in a study of CD8 T cells in ankylosing spondylitis. A single record per CDR3 protein comes from TCRdb applying MiXCR to the 5' RACE reads. This table holds about 250,000 distinct CDR3 sequences, approximately 10% found once. Sequences were obtained from blood, either unsorted or a sorted T cell fraction (not recorded which). The receptors stem from a male donor with ankylosing spondylitis or in good health (not recorded which). CDR3s include the opening cysteine and the closing phenylalanine or tryptophan. D genes are given only for firm matches.

CASSSDRGSHTGELFF	16	TRBD1	TRBV7-9	TRBJ2-2
CASSLKGTGELFF	13	.	TRBV27	TRBJ2-2
CSVELAGTDTQYF	13	TRBD2	TRBV29-1	TRBJ2-3
CASSSVLNRQFF	12	.	TRBV7-2	TRBJ2-1
CASSGRRGYLQETQYF	16	.	TRBV9	TRBJ2-5
CASSFPRTGHGYTF	14	TRBD1	TRBV5-1	TRBJ1-2
CSARERAGELFF	12	.	TRBV20-1	TRBJ2-2
CTTPARGGRSGANVLTF	17	.	TRBV20-1	TRBJ2-6
CASSEVSGLREKLFF	15	.	TRBV2	TRBJ1-4
CSVGDRGEHEQYF	13	TRBD1	TRBV29-1	TRBJ2-7
CASSLDRQGKDEQYF	15	TRBD1	TRBV11-2	TRBJ2-7
CATSTGLAEETQYF	14	TRBD2	TRBV15	TRBJ2-5
CASRGHTNSYEQYF	14	.	TRBV7-2	TRBJ2-7
CSARDGGSAFF	11	.	TRBV20-1	TRBJ1-1
CASSPRGVGNQPQHF	15	.	TRBV12-3/TRBV12-4	TRBJ1-5
CASSLQGQGAYGYTF	15	TRBD1	TRBV7-2	TRBJ1-2
CASTLLSADEQFF	13	.	TRBV12-3/TRBV12-4	TRBJ2-1
CATFSPQGAGEQYF	14	TRBD1	TRBV6-1	TRBJ2-7